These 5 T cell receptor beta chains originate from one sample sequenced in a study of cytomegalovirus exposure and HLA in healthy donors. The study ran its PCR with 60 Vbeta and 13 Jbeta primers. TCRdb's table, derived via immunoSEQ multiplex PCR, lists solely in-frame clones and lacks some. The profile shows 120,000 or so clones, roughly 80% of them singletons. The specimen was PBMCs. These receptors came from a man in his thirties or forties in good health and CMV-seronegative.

The CDR3 loop reads CASRTSGGPHNEQFF. CDR3 DNA: TGCGCCAGCAGGACTAGCGGGGGCCCCCACAATGAGCAGTTCTTC. The chain combines TRBV5-1 with TRBJ2-1, with TRBD2 identical over 12 bases. The CDR3 loop spans 15 amino acids. V was clipped by 5 bases and J by 5 bases; unmatched bases: 5. Germline V gene sequence: CDR1 SGHRS, CDR2 YFSETQ.

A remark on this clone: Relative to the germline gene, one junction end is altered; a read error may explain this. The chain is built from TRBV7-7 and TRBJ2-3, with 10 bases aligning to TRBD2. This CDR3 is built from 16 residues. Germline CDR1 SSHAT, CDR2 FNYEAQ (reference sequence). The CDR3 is CASSPSAGGPSDTQYF. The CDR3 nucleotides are TGTGCTAGCAGCCCCTCAGCGGGAGGGCCCTCGGATACGCAGTATTTT.

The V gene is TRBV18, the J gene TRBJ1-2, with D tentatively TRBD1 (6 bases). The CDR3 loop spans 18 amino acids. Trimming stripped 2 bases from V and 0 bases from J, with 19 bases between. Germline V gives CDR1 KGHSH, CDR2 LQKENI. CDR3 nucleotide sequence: TGTGCCAGCTCACCAAGGTCGCAGGGGAGCTTAGCTAACTATGGCTACACCTTC. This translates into CASSPRSQGSLANYGYTF.

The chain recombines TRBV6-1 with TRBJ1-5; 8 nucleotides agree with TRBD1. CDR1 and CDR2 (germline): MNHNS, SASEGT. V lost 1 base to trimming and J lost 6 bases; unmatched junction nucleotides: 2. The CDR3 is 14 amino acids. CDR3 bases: TGTGCCAGCAGTGAAGGACAGGGGACTCAGCCCCAGCATTTT. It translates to CASSEGQGTQPQHF.

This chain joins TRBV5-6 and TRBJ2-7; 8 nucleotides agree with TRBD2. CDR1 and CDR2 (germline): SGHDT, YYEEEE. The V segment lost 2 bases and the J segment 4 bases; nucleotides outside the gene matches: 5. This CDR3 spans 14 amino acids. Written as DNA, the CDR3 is TGTGCCAGCAGCTTAGCAGCGGGAGAGTACGAGCAGTACTTC. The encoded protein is CASSLAAGEYEQYF.